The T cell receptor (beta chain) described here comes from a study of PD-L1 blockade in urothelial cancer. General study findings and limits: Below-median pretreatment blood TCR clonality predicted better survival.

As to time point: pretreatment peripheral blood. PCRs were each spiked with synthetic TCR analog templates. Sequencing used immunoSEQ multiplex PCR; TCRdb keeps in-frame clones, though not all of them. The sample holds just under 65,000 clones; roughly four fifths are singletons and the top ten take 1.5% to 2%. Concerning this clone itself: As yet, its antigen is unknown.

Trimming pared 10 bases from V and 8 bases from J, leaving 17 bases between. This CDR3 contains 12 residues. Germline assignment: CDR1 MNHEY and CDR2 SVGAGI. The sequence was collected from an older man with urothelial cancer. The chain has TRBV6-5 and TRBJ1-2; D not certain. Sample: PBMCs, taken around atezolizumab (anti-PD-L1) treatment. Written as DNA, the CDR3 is TGTGCCACCATCGGGTCGGGGTTCGGCTACACCTTC. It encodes CATIGSGFGYTF.